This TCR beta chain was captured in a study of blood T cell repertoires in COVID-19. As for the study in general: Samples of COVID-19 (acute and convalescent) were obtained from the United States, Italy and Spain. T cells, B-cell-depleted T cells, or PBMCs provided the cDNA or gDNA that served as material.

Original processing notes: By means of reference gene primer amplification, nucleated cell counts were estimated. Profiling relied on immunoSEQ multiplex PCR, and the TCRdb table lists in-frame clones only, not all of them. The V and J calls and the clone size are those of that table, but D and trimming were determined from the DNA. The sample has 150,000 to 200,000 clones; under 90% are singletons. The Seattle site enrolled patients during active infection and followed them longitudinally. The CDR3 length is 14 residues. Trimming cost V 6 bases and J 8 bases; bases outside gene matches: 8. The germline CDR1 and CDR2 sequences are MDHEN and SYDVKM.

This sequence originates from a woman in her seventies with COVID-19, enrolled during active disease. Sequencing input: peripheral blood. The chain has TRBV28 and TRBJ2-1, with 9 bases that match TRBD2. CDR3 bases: TGTGCCAGCAGCCACGGGACTAGCTCCTATGAGCAGTTCTTC. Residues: CASSHGTSSYEQFF.